This T cell receptor beta chain was identified during a study of shared clonotypes between healthy human individuals. For this clone: The target antigen is unknown. A junction end diverges from the germline sequence, so it may reflect a read error.

The table came from immunoSEQ multiplex PCR; TCRdb's copy has only in-frame clones and leaves some out. The sample lists some 660,000 clones, approximately 73% occurring once. This CDR3 has 13 amino acids. Germline values: CDR1 SGHTA, CDR2 FQGNSA. Study-wide points: About 4.5% of naive CD4 clonotypes were common to a handful of donors.

Sequenced sample: memory CD4+ T cells sorted from blood. The subset denotes: CD45RA-negative fraction. This chain links TRBV7-2 with TRBJ2-2; perhaps TRBD2 as D (6 bases). The clonotype was recovered from a woman in her thirties in good health. CDR3 sequence reads: CASSGGGPGELFF. The CDR3 DNA follows: TGTGCCAGCAGCGGGGGTGGGCCGGGGGAACTGTTTTTT.